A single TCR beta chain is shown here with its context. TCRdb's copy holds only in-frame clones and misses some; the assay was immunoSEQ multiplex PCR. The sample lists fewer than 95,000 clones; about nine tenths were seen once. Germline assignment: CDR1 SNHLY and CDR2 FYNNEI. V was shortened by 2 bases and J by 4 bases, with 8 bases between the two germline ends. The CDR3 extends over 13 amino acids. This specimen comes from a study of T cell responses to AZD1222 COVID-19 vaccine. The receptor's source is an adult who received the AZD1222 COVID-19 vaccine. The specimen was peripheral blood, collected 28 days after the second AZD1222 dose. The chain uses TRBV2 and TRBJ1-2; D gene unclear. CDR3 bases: TGTGCCAGCAGTGAAAAGGGTACCTATGGCTACACCTTC. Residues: CASSEKGTYGYTF.